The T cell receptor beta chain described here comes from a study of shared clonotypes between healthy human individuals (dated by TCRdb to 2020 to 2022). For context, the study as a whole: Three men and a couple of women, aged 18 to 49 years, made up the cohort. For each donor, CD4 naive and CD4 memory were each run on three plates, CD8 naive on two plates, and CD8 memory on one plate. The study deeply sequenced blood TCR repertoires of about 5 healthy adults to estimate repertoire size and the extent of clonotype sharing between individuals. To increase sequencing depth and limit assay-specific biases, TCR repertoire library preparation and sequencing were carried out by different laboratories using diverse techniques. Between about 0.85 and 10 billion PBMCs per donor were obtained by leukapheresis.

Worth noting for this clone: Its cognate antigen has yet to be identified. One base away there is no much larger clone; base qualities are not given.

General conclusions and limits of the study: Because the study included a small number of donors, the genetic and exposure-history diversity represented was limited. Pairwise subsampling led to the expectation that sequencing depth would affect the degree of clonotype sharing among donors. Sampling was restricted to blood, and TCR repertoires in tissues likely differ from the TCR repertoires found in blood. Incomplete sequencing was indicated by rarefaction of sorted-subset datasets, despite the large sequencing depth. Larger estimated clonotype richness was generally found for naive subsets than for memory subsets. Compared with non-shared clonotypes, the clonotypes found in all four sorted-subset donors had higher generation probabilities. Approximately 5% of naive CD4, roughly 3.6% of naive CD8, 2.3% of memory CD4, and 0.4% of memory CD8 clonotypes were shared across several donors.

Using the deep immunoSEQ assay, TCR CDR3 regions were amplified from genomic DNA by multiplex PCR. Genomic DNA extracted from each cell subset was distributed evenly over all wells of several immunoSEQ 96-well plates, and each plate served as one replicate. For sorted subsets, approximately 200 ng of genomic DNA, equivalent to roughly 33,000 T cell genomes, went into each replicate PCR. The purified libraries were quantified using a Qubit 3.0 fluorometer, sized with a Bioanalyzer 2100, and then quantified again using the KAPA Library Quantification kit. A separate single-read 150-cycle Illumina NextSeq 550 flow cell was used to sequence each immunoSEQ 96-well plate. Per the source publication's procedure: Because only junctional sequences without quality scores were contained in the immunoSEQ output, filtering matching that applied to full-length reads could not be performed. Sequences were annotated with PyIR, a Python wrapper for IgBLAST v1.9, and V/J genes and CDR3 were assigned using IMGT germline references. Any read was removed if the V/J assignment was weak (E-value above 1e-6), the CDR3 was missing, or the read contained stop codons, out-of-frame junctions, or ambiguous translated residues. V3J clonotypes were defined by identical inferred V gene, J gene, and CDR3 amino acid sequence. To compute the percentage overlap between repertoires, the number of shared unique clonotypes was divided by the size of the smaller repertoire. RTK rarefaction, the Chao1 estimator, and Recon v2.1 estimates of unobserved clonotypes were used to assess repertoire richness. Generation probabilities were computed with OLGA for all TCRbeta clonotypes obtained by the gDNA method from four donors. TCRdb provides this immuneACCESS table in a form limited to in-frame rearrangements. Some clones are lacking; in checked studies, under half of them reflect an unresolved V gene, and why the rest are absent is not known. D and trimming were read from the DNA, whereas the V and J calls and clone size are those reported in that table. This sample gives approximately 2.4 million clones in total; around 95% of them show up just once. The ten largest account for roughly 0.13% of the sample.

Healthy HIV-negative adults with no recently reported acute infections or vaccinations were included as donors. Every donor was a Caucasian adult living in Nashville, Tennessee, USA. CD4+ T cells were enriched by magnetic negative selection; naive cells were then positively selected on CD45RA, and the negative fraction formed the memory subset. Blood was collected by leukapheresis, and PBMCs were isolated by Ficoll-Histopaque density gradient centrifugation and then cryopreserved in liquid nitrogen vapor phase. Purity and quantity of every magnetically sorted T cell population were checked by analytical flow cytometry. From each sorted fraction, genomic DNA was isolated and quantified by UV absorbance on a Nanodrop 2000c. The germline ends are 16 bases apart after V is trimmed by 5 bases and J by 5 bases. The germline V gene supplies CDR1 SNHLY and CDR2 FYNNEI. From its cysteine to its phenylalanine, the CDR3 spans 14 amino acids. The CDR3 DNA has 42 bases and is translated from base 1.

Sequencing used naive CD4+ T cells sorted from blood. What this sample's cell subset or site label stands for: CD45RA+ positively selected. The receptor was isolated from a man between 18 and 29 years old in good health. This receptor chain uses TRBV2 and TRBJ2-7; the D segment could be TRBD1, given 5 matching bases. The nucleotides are TGTGCCAGCAGTACGAAAGCAGGGTCCGACGAGCAGTACTTC. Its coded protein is CASSTKAGSDEQYF.